These T cell receptor beta chains were read from a single sample in a study of shared clonotypes between healthy human individuals. Profiled with immunoSEQ multiplex PCR; TCRdb holds only in-frame clones, not every one. The sample includes 850,000 to 1,100,000 clones, approximately 75% of them seen just once. Source material: memory CD4+ T cells from PBMCs. Receptors were obtained from a man between 18 and 35 years old in good health. Some clones in this sample may be carry-over from other donors' samples. Both conserved end residues are part of each CDR3. A D gene is named only where the DNA matches it firmly. Size values are once, few and many counts, or a class for expanded clones, and some rows have none.

V	size	D	length	J	CDR3	DNA
TRBV5-6	few	TRBD1	15	TRBJ1-1	CASSTGGRMNTEAFF	TGTGCCAGCAGCACAGGGGGGAGGATGAACACTGAAGCTTTCTTT
TRBV28	.	TRBD2	18	TRBJ2-7	CASTSPGLAGSFYYEQYF	TGTGCCAGCACCTCCCCGGGACTAGCGGGCTCTTTTTATTACGAGCAGTACTTC
TRBV6-1	.	.	14	TRBJ2-1	CASSEARGRGEQFF	TGTGCCAGCAGTGAAGCCCGGGGACGTGGGGAGCAGTTCTTC
TRBV7-7	.	TRBD2	16	TRBJ2-1	CASSTQAGTSYNEQFF	TGTGCCAGCAGTACACAAGCGGGGACCTCCTACAATGAGCAGTTCTTC
TRBV4-1	.	.	16	TRBJ2-5	CASSQTGAGTWETQYF	TGCGCCAGCAGCCAGACCGGGGCAGGTACATGGGAGACCCAGTACTTC
TRBV7-9	.	.	13	TRBJ1-1	CASSFGMNTEAFF	TGTGCCAGCAGCTTTGGGATGAACACTGAAGCTTTCTTT
TRBV7-9	.	.	12	TRBJ1-2	CASSPVQKGYTF	TGTGCCAGCAGCCCGGTACAGAAGGGCTACACCTTC
TRBV28	.	.	14	TRBJ1-3	CASTPLGAGNTIYF	TGTGCCAGCACCCCATTGGGTGCTGGAAACACCATATATTTT
TRBV19	once	.	14	TRBJ2-7	CASRPSRVAGEQYF	TGTGCCAGTAGGCCTTCCCGGGTGGCGGGCGAGCAGTACTTC
TRBV29-1	.	.	14	TRBJ2-5	CSVEVPGVRETQYF	TGCAGCGTTGAAGTTCCCGGGGTGCGCGAGACCCAGTACTTC
TRBV5-1	.	.	13	TRBJ2-5	CASGYNGGETQYF	TGCGCCAGTGGGTATAATGGCGGGGAGACCCAGTACTTC
TRBV28	.	TRBD2	16	TRBJ2-3	CASRYLAGKGTDTQYF	TGTGCCAGCAGATACTTAGCGGGAAAGGGGACAGATACGCAGTATTTT
TRBV27	.	.	14	TRBJ2-7	CASSLGQDFYEQYF	TGTGCCAGCAGTTTGGGTCAGGACTTCTACGAGCAGTACTTC
TRBV6-6	few	.	12	TRBJ1-2	CASSYSDVGYTF	TGTGCCAGCAGTTACTCGGATGTTGGCTACACCTTC
TRBV9	.	TRBD2	14	TRBJ2-3	CASNFGGGTDTQYF	TGTGCCAGCAATTTTGGGGGGGGCACAGATACGCAGTATTTT
TRBV30	.	TRBD2	15	TRBJ2-1	CASTPGLAGRVEQFF	TGTGCCTCCACCCCCGGACTAGCGGGACGGGTGGAGCAGTTCTTC
TRBV27	few	TRBD2	17	TRBJ2-7	CASSPPKGSGRSGEQYF	TGTGCCAGCAGTCCCCCCAAGGGTAGCGGGAGGTCGGGCGAGCAGTACTTC
TRBV6-5	.	.	15	TRBJ2-1	CASSYLGESYNEQFF	TGTGCCAGCAGTTACTTAGGGGAATCCTACAATGAGCAGTTCTTC
TRBV5-1	.	.	14	TRBJ2-1	CASSSDGTYNEQFF	TGCGCCAGCAGCTCGGACGGCACCTACAATGAGCAGTTCTTC
TRBV27	.	.	14	TRBJ2-7	CASSRGGRAYEQYF	TGTGCCAGCAGTCGGGGCGGCAGGGCCTACGAGCAGTACTTC
TRBV5-1	.	TRBD1	15	TRBJ1-4	CASSLAGGQQEKLFF	TGCGCCAGCAGCTTGGCCGGGGGACAGCAAGAAAAACTGTTTTTT
TRBV5-1	.	.	15	TRBJ2-1	CASSLDPGSYNEQFF	TGCGCCAGCAGCTTGGACCCCGGGTCGTACAATGAGCAGTTCTTC
TRBV2	.	TRBD1	14	TRBJ2-4	CASSEGRTGNIQYF	TGTGCCAGCAGTGAGGGTCGGACAGGGAACATTCAGTACTTC
TRBV21-1	.	.	17	TRBJ2-5	CASIQGTSGSNEETQYF	TGTGCCAGTATACAGGGGACTAGCGGGTCAAACGAAGAGACCCAGTACTTC
TRBV6-1	few	.	13	TRBJ2-7	CASSEKAAYEQYF	TGTGCCAGCAGTGAGAAGGCAGCATACGAGCAGTACTTC
TRBV28	.	.	13	TRBJ1-5	CASSPTRHQPQHF	TGTGCCAGCAGCCCGACAAGACATCAGCCCCAGCATTTT
TRBV19	.	.	15	TRBJ1-4	CASSRGSATNEKLFF	TGTGCCAGTAGTCGGGGCTCTGCAACTAATGAAAAACTGTTTTTT
TRBV11-1	.	.	14	TRBJ2-2	CASSPERYTGELFF	TGTGCCAGCAGCCCTGAGCGGTACACCGGGGAGCTGTTTTTT
TRBV6-1	.	.	16	TRBJ1-5	CASSELKTRRGQPQHF	TGTGCCAGCAGTGAACTGAAGACCAGGCGGGGTCAGCCCCAGCATTTT
TRBV18	.	.	13	TRBJ2-1	CASSPARNNEQFF	TGTGCCAGCTCACCCGCTAGGAACAATGAGCAGTTCTTC
TRBV19	once	.	14	TRBJ1-5	CASSHTGLGQPQHF	TGTGCCAGTAGTCATACAGGGTTAGGTCAGCCCCAGCATTTT
TRBV6-4	.	.	12	TRBJ1-4	CAGDGAGEKLFF	TGTGCCGGGGACGGCGCGGGGGAAAAACTGTTTTTT
TRBV7-9	once	.	14	TRBJ1-2	CASSLVEDAWGYTF	TGTGCCAGCAGCTTAGTTGAGGACGCTTGGGGCTACACCTTC
TRBV18	.	TRBD1	14	TRBJ2-5	CASSPPTGRETQYF	TGTGCCAGCTCACCACCGACAGGGCGAGAGACCCAGTACTTC
TRBV6-5	.	TRBD1	14	TRBJ2-7	CASSQHDRVSEQYF	TGTGCCAGCAGCCAGCACGACAGGGTAAGCGAGCAGTACTTC
TRBV28	.	TRBD1	13	TRBJ1-1	CASRPGQFTEAFF	TGTGCCAGCAGGCCGGGACAGTTCACTGAAGCTTTCTTT
TRBV18	few	.	14	TRBJ1-3	CASSSQGSGNTIYF	TGTGCCAGCTCATCACAGGGATCTGGAAACACCATATATTTT
TRBV4-1	few	.	13	TRBJ2-4	CASSLNIGDIQYF	TGCGCCAGCAGCTTGAATATCGGGGACATTCAGTACTTC
TRBV5-1	.	TRBD1	13	TRBJ2-3	CASRSTGTDTQYF	TGCGCCAGCAGATCGACAGGGACAGATACGCAGTATTTT
TRBV5-1	.	TRBD2	17	TRBJ2-3	CASSLGTSGRLTDTQYF	TGCGCCAGCAGCCTAGGGACTAGCGGGAGACTCACAGATACGCAGTATTTT
TRBV28	.	.	15	TRBJ2-7	CASGLATGINYEQYF	TGTGCCAGCGGTCTTGCAACAGGGATTAACTACGAGCAGTACTTC
TRBV9	.	TRBD1	14	TRBJ1-1	CASTRTGMNTEAFF	TGTGCCAGCACCCGGACAGGGATGAACACTGAAGCTTTCTTT
TRBV6-1	few	TRBD1	16	TRBJ2-7	CASSEGQHRGSYEQYF	TGTGCCAGCAGTGAAGGTCAACACAGGGGCTCCTACGAGCAGTACTTC
TRBV30	.	.	16	TRBJ1-4	CAWKGEAGSVYEKLFF	TGTGCCTGGAAAGGGGAGGCAGGGTCAGTCTATGAAAAACTGTTTTTT
TRBV7-3	.	TRBD2	14	TRBJ2-1	CASSLISGSGEQFF	TGTGCCAGCAGCTTGATAAGCGGGAGCGGTGAGCAGTTCTTC
TRBV5-1	.	.	14	TRBJ1-5	CASSPGEWAQPQHF	TGCGCCAGCAGCCCTGGGGAATGGGCTCAGCCCCAGCATTTT
TRBV18	.	.	13	TRBJ1-2	CASSPGGPYGYTF	TGTGCCAGCTCACCGGGGGGGCCCTATGGCTACACCTTC
TRBV11-3	.	TRBD2	16	TRBJ2-1	CASSFRTSGSYNEQFF	TGTGCCAGCAGCTTTAGGACTAGCGGCTCCTACAATGAGCAGTTCTTC
TRBV29-1	.	.	14	TRBJ2-2	CSVATGRNTGELFF	TGCAGCGTTGCAACAGGGAGGAACACCGGGGAGCTGTTTTTT
TRBV9	.	.	15	TRBJ2-1	CASSVDGTLYVEQFF	TGTGCCAGCAGCGTAGACGGGACTCTTTACGTTGAGCAGTTCTTC
TRBV25-1	.	.	14	TRBJ1-5	CASSDASSWQPQHF	TGTGCCAGCAGTGATGCCAGCAGTTGGCAGCCCCAGCATTTT
TRBV29-1	.	.	11	TRBJ1-1	CSVRWGTEAFF	TGCAGCGTTAGGTGGGGCACTGAAGCTTTCTTT
TRBV5-4	.	.	15	TRBJ2-2	CASSLAAENTGELFF	TGTGCCAGCAGCTTGGCTGCAGAGAACACCGGGGAGCTGTTTTTT
TRBV27	once	.	16	TRBJ2-1	CASSGGGRSSYNEQFF	TGTGCCAGCAGCGGGGGCGGGCGAAGCTCCTACAATGAGCAGTTCTTC
TRBV28	.	TRBD1	16	TRBJ2-7	CASSYKGQTPSYEQYF	TGTGCCAGCAGTTACAAGGGACAGACTCCCTCCTACGAGCAGTACTTC